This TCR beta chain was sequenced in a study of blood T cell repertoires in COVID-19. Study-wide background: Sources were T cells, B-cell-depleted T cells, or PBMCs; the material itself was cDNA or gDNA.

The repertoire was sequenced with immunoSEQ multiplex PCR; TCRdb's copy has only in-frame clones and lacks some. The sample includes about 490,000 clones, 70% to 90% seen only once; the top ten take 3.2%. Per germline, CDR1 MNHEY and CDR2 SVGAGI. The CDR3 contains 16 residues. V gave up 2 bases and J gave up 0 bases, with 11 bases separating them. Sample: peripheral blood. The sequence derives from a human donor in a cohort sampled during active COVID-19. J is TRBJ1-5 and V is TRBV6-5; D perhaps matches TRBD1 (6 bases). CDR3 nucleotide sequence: TGTGCCAGCAGTTACGAGGACAGAAATAGCAATCAGCCCCAGCATTTT. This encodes CASSYEDRNSNQPQHF.